Presented here are 25 T cell receptor beta chains from one specimen sequenced in a study of T cell repertoires in cytomegalovirus infection. TCRdb reprocessed the reads with MiXCR, giving one entry per CDR3 protein. The sample has about 190,000 distinct CDR3 sequences, 8% to 10% seen once. Sequenced: PBMCs. Every receptor here comes from a human donor in good health (CMV status not recorded). Some clones in this sample may be carry-over from other donors' samples.

This clonotype was observed many times. The rearrangement uses TRBV7-2 and TRBJ1-5; a possible D gene is TRBD1 (5 bases). Germline-derived CDR1 and CDR2 are SGHTA and FQGNSA. Trimming cost V 1 base and J 1 base, with 17 bases left between them. This CDR3 has 18 residues. The CDR3 here is CASSLVWDGPLSNQPQHF. The CDR3 bases are TGTGCCAGCAGCTTAGTTTGGGACGGACCCTTGAGCAATCAGCCCCAGCATTTT.

This clonotype came up many times. The chain carries TRBV14 and TRBJ1-6; D call uncertain. This CDR3 has 15 residues. The ends were cut back, 1 base at V and 4 bases at J, with 8 bases in the middle. Germline CDR1 reads SGHDN; CDR2 reads FVKESK. The CDR3 nucleotides are TGTGCCAGCAGCCAAGTTTTGGATTATAATTCACCCCTCCACTTT. This codes for CASSQVLDYNSPLHF.

This chain links TRBV29-1 with TRBJ2-5; 7 bases match TRBD1. Germline-derived CDR1 and CDR2 are SQVTM and ANQGSEA. J gave up 2 bases and V 5 bases, and 2 bases lay outside the gene matches. CDR3 size: 12 residues. CDR3: CSVWDRQETQYF. The CDR3 nucleotides are TGCAGCGTTTGGGACAGACAAGAGACCCAGTACTTC.

This clonotype was counted many times. This chain connects TRBV7-2 to TRBJ2-3, with unresolved D. V was clipped by 5 bases and J by 0 bases, with 9 bases between them. The CDR3 is 14 residues long. CDR1 and CDR2 (germline): SGHTA, FQGNSA. For the CDR3, the DNA is TGTGCCAGCAGCACCCAACTTAGCACAGATACGCAGTATTTT. Its protein product is CASSTQLSTDTQYF.

This clonotype came up many times. The rearrangement uses TRBV7-9 and TRBJ1-1; 11 positions agree with TRBD1. V was clipped by 1 base and J by 4 bases; unmatched bases: 5. There are 16 residues in the CDR3. Germline CDR1 and CDR2: SEHNR and FQNEAQ (reference sequence). The CDR3 DNA follows: TGTGCCAGCAGCTTAGAGGACAGGGGGCGCTCCACTGAAGCTTTCTTT. Protein product: CASSLEDRGRSTEAFF.

A word on this clonotype: One junction end disagrees with the germline gene, perhaps due to a read error. The gene calls are TRBV29-1 and TRBJ2-7; tentatively, D is TRBD2 (5 bases). Per the germline V gene, CDR1 is SQVTM and CDR2 is ANQGSEA. The CDR3 spans 12 residues. CDR3 DNA: TGCAGCACTTACAGCGGCTCCTACGTGCAGTACTTC. Translation gives CSTYSGSYVQYF.

This clonotype was recorded at least ten times. V gene TRBV7-9 combines with J gene TRBJ1-5; D not resolved. The CDR3 is 13 amino acids. Trimming removed 2 bases at V and 5 bases at J, with 7 bases between. The germline V gene has CDR1 SEHNR and CDR2 FQNEAQ (reference sequence). Here the CDR3 reads CASSLRLDQPQHF. The CDR3 bases are TGTGCCAGCAGCTTACGCCTGGATCAGCCCCAGCATTTT.

Many counts were recorded for this clonotype. The chain has TRBV12-3 or TRBV12-4 and TRBJ1-3; D call uncertain. The CDR3 length is 14 residues. V was trimmed by 2 bases and J by 0 bases, leaving 5 bases between them. The CDR3 DNA is TGTGCCAGCAGTTTAAGTAGCTCTGGAAACACCATATATTTT. This sequence encodes CASSLSSSGNTIYF.

This clonotype was recorded many times. The chain joins TRBV7-8 to TRBJ1-6; possibly TRBD1 for D (5 bases). Germline V lookup: CDR1 SGHVS, CDR2 FQNEAQ. The CDR3 totals 15 residues. Trimming removed 1 base at V and 9 bases at J, with 13 bases between. The CDR3 nucleotides are TGTGCCAGCAGCTTAGATATAGGGGCGGTTTCACCCCTCCACTTT. As protein: CASSLDIGAVSPLHF.

This clonotype has a count of ten or more. The rearrangement joins TRBV7-3 to TRBJ2-3; perhaps TRBD2 as D (6 bases). Trimming took 2 bases from V and 2 from J, leaving 14 bases between them. CDR1 is SGHTA and CDR2 is FQGTGA in the germline V gene. The CDR3 has 16 amino acids. The CDR3 DNA follows: TGTGCCAGCAGCTTAGCCGGGACTTCGTCCACAGATACGCAGTATTTT. It codes for CASSLAGTSSTDTQYF.

This clonotype was found a few times. The V gene is TRBV6-5, the J gene TRBJ2-7; D perhaps matches TRBD1 (6 bases). The CDR3 runs to 13 residues. V lost 0 bases, J lost 6 bases, and 9 bases lay in between. CDR1 and CDR2 (germline): MNHEY, SVGAGI. The CDR3 DNA sequence: TGTGCCAGCAGTTACTCACAGGGACGCGAGCAGTACTTC. This translates into CASSYSQGREQYF.

The chain recombines TRBV6-6 with TRBJ2-3, with D possibly being TRBD1 or TRBD2 (5 bases each). CDR1 and CDR2 from the germline V gene are MNHNY and SVGAGI (reference sequence). The CDR3 is made up of 13 amino acids. The V end was cut by 6 bases, the J end by 1 base, with 8 bases between. CDR3 sequence reads: CASSRDGTDTQYF. The DNA for the CDR3 is TGTGCCAGCAGCCGGGACGGCACAGATACGCAGTATTTT.

The V gene is TRBV4-3, the J gene TRBJ2-1; weak D call: TRBD2 (5 bases). The CDR3 is made up of 17 amino acids. V was clipped by 1 base and J by 7 bases, with 20 bases between them. The germline V gene encodes CDR1 LGHNA and CDR2 YSLEER. This CDR3 reads CASSQAALRGFVNEQFF. CDR3 DNA: TGCGCCAGCAGCCAAGCTGCCCTGCGCGGGTTCGTGAATGAGCAGTTCTTC.

This clonotype has ten or more counts. The chain recombines TRBV12-3 or TRBV12-4 with TRBJ1-1; D gene unclear. This CDR3 spans 14 amino acids. V lost 3 bases to trimming and J lost 0 bases, with 8 bases between them. The CDR3 DNA sequence: TGTGCCAGCAGTTTTCAAGGGATGAACACTGAAGCTTTCTTT. Its translation is CASSFQGMNTEAFF.

The V call is TRBV6-2 or TRBV6-3, the J call TRBJ2-3; 7 bases fit TRBD2. There are 14 residues in the CDR3. CDR1 is MNHEY and CDR2 is SVGEGT in the germline V gene. Losses at the gene ends were 5 bases for V and 2 bases for J; bases not matched to a gene: 4. The CDR3 spells CASSRLADTDTQYF. CDR3 DNA: TGTGCCAGCAGTCGACTAGCAGACACAGATACGCAGTATTTT.

There are many counts of this clonotype. This chain joins TRBV2 and TRBJ1-5; D not resolved. The CDR3 spans 13 residues. The V gene lost 1 base and the J gene lost 6 bases, with 7 bases spanning the gap. The germline gives CDR1 SNHLY, CDR2 FYNNEI. CDR3 loop: CASSEDLGQPQHF. CDR3 nucleotide sequence: TGTGCCAGCAGTGAAGATTTAGGTCAGCCCCAGCATTTT.

The rearrangement joins TRBV4-3 to TRBJ1-5; no firm D call. CDR1 is LGHNA, CDR2 YSLEER, per germline. The CDR3 length is 14 residues. Between the trimmed V and J ends, which lost 0 bases and 1 base, there was a span of 4 bases. For the CDR3, the DNA is TGCGCCAGCAGCCAAGATCCAAGCAATCAGCCCCAGCATTTT. This gives the protein CASSQDPSNQPQHF.

In its sample, this clonotype was seen many times. The V gene is TRBV20-1, the J gene TRBJ1-6; D gene ambiguous. Trimming shortened V by 3 bases and J by 9 bases, and 18 bases separated the two germline ends. The CDR3 loop spans 15 amino acids. CDR1 is DFQATT, CDR2 SNEGSKA, per germline (reference sequence). CDR3 amino acids: CSASRPRQNGSPLHF. DNA of the CDR3: TGCAGTGCTAGTCGACCCCGCCAAAATGGTTCACCCCTCCACTTT.

This clonotype was observed many times. The chain carries TRBV28 and TRBJ2-7, with D possibly TRBD2 on 6 matching bases. The CDR3 totals 13 residues. Germline V gives CDR1 MDHEN, CDR2 SYDVKM. V lost 3 bases and J 2 bases, leaving 8 bases between the germline ends. The CDR3 DNA follows: TGTGCCAGCAGTTTGCGGGGCCCCTACGAGCAGTACTTC. This encodes CASSLRGPYEQYF. Full variable domain (missing parts from reference TRBV28 and TRBJ2-7): DVKVTQSSRYLVKRTGEKVFLECVQDMDHENMFWYRQDPGLGLRLIYFSYDVKMKEKGDIPEGYSVSREKKERFSLILESASTNQTSMYLCASSLRGPYEQYFGPGTRLTVT.

The chain is built from TRBV6-8 and TRBJ2-1, with D tentatively TRBD1 (6 bases). This CDR3 is 13 amino acids long. The V and J ends lost 7 bases and 8 bases respectively, with 15 bases between them. CDR1 and CDR2 from the germline V gene are MNHGY and SAAAGT. CDR3 coding DNA: TGTGCCAGCACCTCCCCTAGACAGGATGAGCAGTTCTTC. Protein product: CASTSPRQDEQFF.

This sequence joins TRBV7-2 and TRBJ2-7; D uncertain. V gave up 4 bases and J gave up 1 base, with 5 bases separating them. The length of the CDR3 is 12 residues. Per germline, CDR1 SGHTA and CDR2 FQGNSA. CDR3 coding DNA: TGTGCCAGCAGCTCGCCTTCCTACGAGCAGTACTTC. This translates into CASSSPSYEQYF.

The chain is built from TRBV11-2 and TRBJ2-2, with 10 bases lining up with TRBD2. Losses at the gene ends were 5 bases for V and 5 bases for J; bases not matched to a gene: 5. Germline values: CDR1 SGHAT, CDR2 FQNNGV. The CDR3 covers 15 residues. In DNA, the CDR3 is TGTGCCAGCAGCCTTAGCGGGAGGAGGACCGGGGAGCTGTTTTTT. This sequence encodes CASSLSGRRTGELFF.

This clonotype was detected a few times. The chain uses TRBV6-1 and TRBJ2-6; D ambiguous. The V gene lost 11 bases and the J gene lost 0 bases, with 11 bases spanning the gap. This CDR3 comprises 14 residues. Germline CDR1 reads MNHNS; CDR2 reads SASEGT. The CDR3 nucleotides are TGTGCCGGAGACACAGCCTCTGGGGCCAACGTCCTGACTTTC. Encoded protein: CAGDTASGANVLTF.

This clonotype has only a few counts. The genes are TRBV19 and TRBJ1-4; D not resolved. The V gene lost 6 bases and the J gene lost 5 bases, with 7 bases spanning the gap. CDR1 is LNHDA, CDR2 SQIVND, per germline (reference sequence). This CDR3 is built from 12 residues. This chain's CDR3 is CASSPKNEKLFF. The CDR3 region has the DNA TGTGCCAGTAGCCCAAAAAATGAAAAACTGTTTTTT.

This chain connects TRBV18 to TRBJ2-6; no clear D. V lost 3 bases to trimming and J lost 0 bases, with 9 bases between them. The CDR3 contains 16 residues. Germline V CDR1 and CDR2: KGHSH, LQKENI. CDR3 sequence (DNA): TGTGCCAGCTCACCGGCGGCAAGCTCTGGGGCCAACGTCCTGACTTTC. Residues: CASSPAASSGANVLTF.